These T cell receptor beta chains were read from a single sample in a study of blood T cells in healthy people across ages. One entry per CDR3 protein, called by TCRdb with MiXCR from the 5' RACE reads. This table has about 590,000 distinct CDR3 sequences, 25% to 30% appearing once. Specimen: blood. These receptors originate from an elderly woman in good health. Both conserved end residues are part of each CDR3. Each record gives: D gene, clone size, V gene, CDR3 protein. The D gene is left open where the match is weak. The listing skips clone size in some rows; elsewhere it reads once, few, many or a size class.

D: NA
size: many
V: TRBV5-1
CDR3: CASSLEGGLGNSPLHF

D: NA
size: NA
V: TRBV20-1
CDR3: CSATGSPNRAVSPLHF

D: TRBD1
size: many
V: TRBV24-1
CDR3: CATSDLDRVADTQYF

D: TRBD2
size: few
V: TRBV12-3/TRBV12-4
CDR3: CASTHSGGGKTQYF

D: NA
size: once
V: TRBV19
CDR3: CASSIGFYSNQPQHF

D: NA
size: many
V: TRBV11-3
CDR3: CASSLDERDTQYF

D: NA
size: NA
V: TRBV30
CDR3: CAWNRVTYEQDF

D: NA
size: many
V: TRBV12-3/TRBV12-4
CDR3: CASTIQEGGYTF

D: TRBD1
size: many
V: TRBV6-6
CDR3: CASSSAVTGNEQYF

D: TRBD2
size: many
V: TRBV24-1
CDR3: CATSDPGLSYNEQFF

D: NA
size: many
V: TRBV20-1
CDR3: CSAAPERNYNEQFF

D: NA
size: many
V: TRBV11-2
CDR3: CASSLGSRVGETQYF

D: TRBD1
size: few
V: TRBV4-2
CDR3: CASSPATGGGTEAFF

D: NA
size: NA
V: TRBV5-6
CDR3: CASSLGVRQSSYEQYF

D: NA
size: many
V: TRBV7-3
CDR3: CASSIGRAETQYF

D: NA
size: many
V: TRBV5-1
CDR3: CASSISPQKSSYNEQFF

D: TRBD2
size: NA
V: TRBV7-2
CDR3: CASSLGGTHGTSGGAQYF

D: NA
size: NA
V: TRBV20-1
CDR3: CSAPVGGRPSYEQYF

D: NA
size: NA
V: TRBV2
CDR3: CANRTDTNYGYTF

D: NA
size: few
V: TRBV18
CDR3: CASSPSRGHNEQFF

D: NA
size: few
V: TRBV5-4
CDR3: CASSLPKNTGELFF

D: NA
size: NA
V: TRBV7-9
CDR3: CASSLGGNSNQPRHF

D: TRBD1
size: NA
V: TRBV20-1
CDR3: CSASRGGDYGYTF

D: NA
size: NA
V: TRBV20-1
CDR3: CSAGDLRGDNQPQHF

D: TRBD1
size: many
V: TRBV25-1
CDR3: CASSEWTQGVGSNVLTF

D: NA
size: NA
V: TRBV19
CDR3: CASSAARGDMNTEAFF

D: NA
size: NA
V: TRBV12-3/TRBV12-4
CDR3: CASSLPGGLSYTF

D: NA
size: NA
V: TRBV11-2
CDR3: CASSRGIQETQFF

D: NA
size: NA
V: TRBV7-9
CDR3: CAGSLVSTGNEQFF

D: NA
size: many
V: TRBV29-1
CDR3: CSVDRAQETQYF

D: NA
size: many
V: TRBV7-6
CDR3: CASSLTSNLGGRATNEKLFF

D: TRBD1
size: NA
V: TRBV5-1
CDR3: CASNPGQDPGYTF

D: NA
size: many
V: TRBV5-1
CDR3: CASRLENSNYGYTF

D: TRBD1
size: few
V: TRBV7-8
CDR3: CASSLQQGAYEKRFF

D: NA
size: NA
V: TRBV12-3/TRBV12-4
CDR3: CASSPTPGASTDTQYF

D: TRBD1
size: NA
V: TRBV12-3/TRBV12-4
CDR3: CASSLGGTGVSTGELFF

D: TRBD1
size: NA
V: TRBV7-8
CDR3: CASSFRTGGDTEAFF

D: NA
size: NA
V: TRBV14
CDR3: CASSQDIGGLGTEAFF

D: TRBD2
size: many
V: TRBV29-1
CDR3: CSAGGGSGETQYF

D: TRBD1
size: NA
V: TRBV20-1
CDR3: CSARAGQGALDTQYF

D: TRBD1
size: NA
V: TRBV7-2
CDR3: CASSYLLTGNEQYF

D: TRBD1
size: many
V: TRBV7-2
CDR3: CASSFLGQNYGYTF

D: TRBD2
size: many
V: TRBV7-3
CDR3: CASSLLTSDYNEQFF

D: TRBD2
size: many
V: TRBV10-3
CDR3: CAISERAGGPNEQFF

D: TRBD1
size: many
V: TRBV9
CDR3: CASSVLGTGGTEQFF

D: NA
size: many
V: TRBV12-3/TRBV12-4
CDR3: CASSPQGAYEQYF

D: NA
size: NA
V: TRBV4-3
CDR3: CASSHTGSTDTQYF

D: NA
size: many
V: TRBV7-2
CDR3: CASSAQGSSYEQYF

D: NA
size: NA
V: TRBV7-9
CDR3: CASSQHLGVPRLGNQPQHF

D: NA
size: once
V: TRBV7-9
CDR3: CASSLLADGYTF

D: NA
size: many
V: TRBV3-1
CDR3: CASSQEETGKRNIQYF

D: TRBD2
size: NA
V: TRBV5-6
CDR3: CASSFDRGGSSYNEQYF

D: NA
size: NA
V: TRBV6-2/TRBV6-3
CDR3: CASSPRRSRETQYF

D: NA
size: many
V: TRBV4-3
CDR3: CASSQEEGRVDGYTF